The subject of this entry is one T cell receptor (beta chain). Its antigen is undetermined. This may stem from a read error, because a much larger clone lies one nucleotide away. This record belongs to a study of blood T cells in healthy people across ages. Findings of the study overall: Higher diversity, along with more naive CD4+ cells, distinguished long-lived donors from aged donors. Estimates of diversity drawn from one million T cells were considered underestimates. Significant beta diversity loss was already apparent by age approximately 40, declining roughly linearly.

Using a J-beta primer mix together with a sample-barcoded 5' primer, a second PCR was run for about 6 to 12 cycles. MiXCR, run by TCRdb on the 5' RACE reads, gives a single entry per CDR3 protein. This table has approximately 810,000 distinct CDR3 sequences, around 30% appearing once. Healthy Caucasian individuals from Russia aged about 6 to 90 were enrolled as donors. Input material: blood. The sequence was collected from a woman older than 75 in good health.

CDR3 DNA sequence: TGTGCCAGCAGCTTAGACGTGTGCCCAGCTAACTATGGCTACACCTTC. It specifies CASSLDVCPANYGYTF. The chain links TRBV11-2 to TRBJ1-2; no definite D call. Germline V gene lookup returns CDR1 SGHAT and CDR2 FQNNGV. V was clipped by 0 bases and J by 0 bases, with 11 bases between them. The CDR3 runs 16 residues. The whole variable domain, filled in from reference TRBV11-2 and TRBJ1-2, reads EAGVAQSPRYKIIEKRQSVAFWCNPISGHATLYWYQQILGQGPKLLIQFQNNGVVDDSQLPKDRFSAERLKGVDSTLKIQPAKLEDSAVYLCASSLDVCPANYGYTFGSGTRLTVV.